The entry below describes one T cell receptor beta chain. Trimming stripped 5 bases from V and 3 bases from J, with 11 bases between. Germline V gene data show CDR1 as LNHDA and CDR2 as SQIVND (reference sequence). This CDR3 contains 14 residues. The data were obtained in a study of T cell changes during pregnancy in multiple sclerosis. The repertoire was sequenced with immunoSEQ multiplex PCR; TCRdb's copy has only in-frame clones and lacks some. This sample yields more than 50,000 clones, of which 94% are seen a single time; 2.5% belongs to the top ten. V is TRBV19 and J is TRBJ2-1, with D possibly TRBD1 on 5 matching bases. The source is a female donor with multiple sclerosis, enrolled in a pregnancy study. Here the sequenced sample was CD8+ T cells from peripheral blood mononuclear cells, taken after pregnancy. The CDR3 bases are TGTGCCAGTAGTCCGACCGACAGCTACAATGAGCAGTTCTTC. It is translated as CASSPTDSYNEQFF.